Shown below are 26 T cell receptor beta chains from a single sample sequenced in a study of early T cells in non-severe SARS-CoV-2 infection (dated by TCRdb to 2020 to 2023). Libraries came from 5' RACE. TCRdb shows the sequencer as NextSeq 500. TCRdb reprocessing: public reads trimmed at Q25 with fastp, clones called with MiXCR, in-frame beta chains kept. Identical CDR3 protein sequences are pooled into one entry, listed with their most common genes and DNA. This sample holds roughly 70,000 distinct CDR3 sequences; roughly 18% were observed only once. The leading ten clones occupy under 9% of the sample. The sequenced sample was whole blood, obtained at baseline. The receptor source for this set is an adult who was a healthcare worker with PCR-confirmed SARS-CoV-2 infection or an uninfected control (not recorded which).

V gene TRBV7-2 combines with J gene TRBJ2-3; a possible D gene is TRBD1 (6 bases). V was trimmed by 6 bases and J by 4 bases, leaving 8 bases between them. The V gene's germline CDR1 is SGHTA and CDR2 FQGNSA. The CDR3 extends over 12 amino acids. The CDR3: CASRTGSDTQYF. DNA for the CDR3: TGTGCCAGCAGAACAGGGTCAGATACGCAGTATTTT.

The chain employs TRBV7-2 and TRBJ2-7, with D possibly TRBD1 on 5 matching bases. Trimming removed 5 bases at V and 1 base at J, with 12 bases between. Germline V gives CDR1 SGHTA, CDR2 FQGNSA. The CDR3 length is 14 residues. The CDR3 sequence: CASSPEQVSYEQYF. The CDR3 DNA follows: TGTGCCAGCAGCCCGGAACAGGTTTCCTACGAGCAGTACTTC. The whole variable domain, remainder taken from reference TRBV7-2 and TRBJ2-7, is GAGVSQSPSNKVTEKGKDVELRCDPISGHTALYWYRQSLGQGLEFLIYFQGNSAPDKSGLPSDRFSAERTGGSVSTLTIQRTQQEDSAVYLCASSPEQVSYEQYFGPGTRLTVT.

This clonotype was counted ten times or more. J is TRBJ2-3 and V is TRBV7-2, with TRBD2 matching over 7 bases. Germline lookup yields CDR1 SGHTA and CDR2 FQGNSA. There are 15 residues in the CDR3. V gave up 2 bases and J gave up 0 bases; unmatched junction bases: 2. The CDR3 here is CASSLLAVSTDTQYF. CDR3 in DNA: TGTGCCAGCAGCTTACTAGCGGTTAGCACAGATACGCAGTATTTT.

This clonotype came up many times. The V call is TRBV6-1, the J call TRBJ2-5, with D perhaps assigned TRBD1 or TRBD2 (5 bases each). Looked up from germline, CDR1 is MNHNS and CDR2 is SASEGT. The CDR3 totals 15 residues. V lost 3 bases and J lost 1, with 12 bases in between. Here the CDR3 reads CASSDGAGTQETQYF. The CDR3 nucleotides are TGTGCCAGCAGTGACGGGGCCGGGACCCAAGAGACCCAGTACTTC.

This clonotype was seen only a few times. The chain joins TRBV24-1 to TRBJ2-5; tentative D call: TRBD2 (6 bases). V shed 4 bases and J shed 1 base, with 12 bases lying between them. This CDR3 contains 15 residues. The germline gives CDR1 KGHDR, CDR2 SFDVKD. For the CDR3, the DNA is TGTGCCACCAGTGACCCGCGGGGATCCCAAGAGACCCAGTACTTC. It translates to CATSDPRGSQETQYF.

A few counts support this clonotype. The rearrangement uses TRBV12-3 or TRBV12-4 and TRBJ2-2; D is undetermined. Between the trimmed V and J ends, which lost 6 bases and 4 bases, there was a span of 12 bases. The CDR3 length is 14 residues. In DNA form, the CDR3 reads TGTGCCAGCAGACTGACCTTCTCCACCGGGGAGCTGTTTTTT. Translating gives CASRLTFSTGELFF.

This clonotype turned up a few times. This CDR3 reads CASTEALARNIQYF. The DNA for the CDR3 is TGCGCCAGCACCGAGGCTCTCGCCCGGAACATTCAGTACTTC. V gene TRBV10-2 combines with J gene TRBJ2-4; D is undetermined. In germline, CDR1 is WSHSY, CDR2 SAAADI. The CDR3 runs to 14 residues. V lost 7 bases and J 7 bases, leaving 17 bases between the germline ends.

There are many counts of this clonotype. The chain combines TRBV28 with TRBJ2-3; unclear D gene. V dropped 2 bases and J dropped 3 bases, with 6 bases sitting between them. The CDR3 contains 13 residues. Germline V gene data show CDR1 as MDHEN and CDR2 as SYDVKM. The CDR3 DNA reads TGTGCCAGCAGTTTACTCCAGACAGATACGCAGTATTTT. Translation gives CASSLLQTDTQYF.

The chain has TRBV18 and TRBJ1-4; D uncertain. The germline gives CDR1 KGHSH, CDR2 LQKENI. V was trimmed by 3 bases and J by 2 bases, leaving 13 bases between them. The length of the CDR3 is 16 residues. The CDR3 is CASSPRTYATNEKLFF. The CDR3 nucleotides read TGTGCCAGCTCACCCCGAACCTACGCGACTAATGAAAAACTGTTTTTT.

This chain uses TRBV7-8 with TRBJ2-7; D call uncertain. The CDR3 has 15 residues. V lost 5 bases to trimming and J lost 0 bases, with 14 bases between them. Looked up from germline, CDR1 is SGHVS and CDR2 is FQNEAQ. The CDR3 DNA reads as TGTGCCAGCAGCCCCCCGAGAGTGAGCTCCTACGAGCAGTACTTC. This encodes CASSPPRVSSYEQYF.

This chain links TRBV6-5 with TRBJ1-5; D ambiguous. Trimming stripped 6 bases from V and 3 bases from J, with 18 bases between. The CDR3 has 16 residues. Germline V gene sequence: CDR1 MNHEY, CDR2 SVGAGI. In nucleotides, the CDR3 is TGTGCCAGCAGCAGACCGACGGCTCCCGCCAATCAGCCCCAGCATTTT. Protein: CASSRPTAPANQPQHF.

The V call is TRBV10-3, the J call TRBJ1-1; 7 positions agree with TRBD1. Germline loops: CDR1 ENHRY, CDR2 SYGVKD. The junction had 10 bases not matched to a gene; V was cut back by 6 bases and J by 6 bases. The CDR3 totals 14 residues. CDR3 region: CAISIKTGSAEAFF. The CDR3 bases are TGTGCCATCAGCATCAAGACAGGGTCCGCTGAAGCTTTCTTT.

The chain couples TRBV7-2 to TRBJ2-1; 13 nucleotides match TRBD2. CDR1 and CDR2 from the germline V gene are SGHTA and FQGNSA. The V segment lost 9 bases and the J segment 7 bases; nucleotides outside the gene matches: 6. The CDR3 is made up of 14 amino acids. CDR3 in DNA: TGTGCCAGTTCCGGGACTAGCGGGGTAAATGAGCAGTTCTTC. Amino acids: CASSGTSGVNEQFF. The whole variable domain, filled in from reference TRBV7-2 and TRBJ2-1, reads GAGVSQSPSNKVTEKGKDVELRCDPISGHTALYWYRQSLGQGLEFLIYFQGNSAPDKSGLPSDRFSAERTGGSVSTLTIQRTQQEDSAVYLCASSGTSGVNEQFFGPGTRLTVL.

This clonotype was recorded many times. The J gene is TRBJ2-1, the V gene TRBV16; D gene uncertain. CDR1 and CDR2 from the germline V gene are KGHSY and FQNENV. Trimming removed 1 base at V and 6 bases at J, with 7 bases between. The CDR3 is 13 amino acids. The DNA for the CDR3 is TGTGCCAGCAGCCAATATCAAGGCAATGAGCAGTTCTTC. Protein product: CASSQYQGNEQFF.

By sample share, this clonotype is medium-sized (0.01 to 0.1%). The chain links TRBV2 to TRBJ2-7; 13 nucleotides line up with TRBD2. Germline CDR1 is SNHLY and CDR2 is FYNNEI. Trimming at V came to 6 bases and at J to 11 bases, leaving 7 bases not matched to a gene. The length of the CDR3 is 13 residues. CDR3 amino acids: CASRGLAGEIEYF. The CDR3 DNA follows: TGTGCCAGCAGAGGACTAGCGGGAGAGATTGAGTACTTC.

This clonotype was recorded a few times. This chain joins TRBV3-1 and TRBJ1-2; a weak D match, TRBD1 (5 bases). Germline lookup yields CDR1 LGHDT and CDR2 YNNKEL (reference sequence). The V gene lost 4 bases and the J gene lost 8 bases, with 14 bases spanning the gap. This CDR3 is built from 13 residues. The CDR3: CASSPQDGGGYTF. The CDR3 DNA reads TGTGCCAGCAGCCCCCAGGATGGGGGGGGCTACACCTTC.

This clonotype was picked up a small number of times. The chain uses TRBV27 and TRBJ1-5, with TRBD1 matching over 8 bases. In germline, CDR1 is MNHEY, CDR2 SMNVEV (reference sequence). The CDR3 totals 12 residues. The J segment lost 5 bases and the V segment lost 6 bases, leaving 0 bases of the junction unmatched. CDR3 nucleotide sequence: TGTGCCAGCAGACAGGGGGATCAGCCCCAGCATTTT. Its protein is CASRQGDQPQHF.

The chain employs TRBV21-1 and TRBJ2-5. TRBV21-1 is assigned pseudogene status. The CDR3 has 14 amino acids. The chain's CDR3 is CASSKGTVQETQYF. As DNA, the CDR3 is TGTGCCAGCAGCAAAGGGACGGTCCAAGAGACCCAGTACTTC.

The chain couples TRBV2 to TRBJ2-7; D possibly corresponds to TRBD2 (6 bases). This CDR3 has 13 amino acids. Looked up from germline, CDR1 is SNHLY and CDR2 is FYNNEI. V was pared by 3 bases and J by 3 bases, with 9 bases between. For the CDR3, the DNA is TGTGCCAGCAGTGAGCGGGATGGCTACGAGCAGTACTTC. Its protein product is CASSERDGYEQYF.

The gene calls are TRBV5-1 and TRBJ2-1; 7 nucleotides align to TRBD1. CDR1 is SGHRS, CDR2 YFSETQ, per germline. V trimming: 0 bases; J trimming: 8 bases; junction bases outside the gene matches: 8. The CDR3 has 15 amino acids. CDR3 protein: CASSLERVDRDEQFF. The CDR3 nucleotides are TGCGCCAGCAGCTTGGAGCGCGTCGACAGGGATGAGCAGTTCTTC.

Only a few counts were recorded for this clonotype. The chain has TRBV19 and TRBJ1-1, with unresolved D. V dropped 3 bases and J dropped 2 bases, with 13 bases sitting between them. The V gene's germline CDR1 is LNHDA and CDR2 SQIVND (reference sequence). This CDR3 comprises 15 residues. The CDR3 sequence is CASSMSVSLNTEAFF. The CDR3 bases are TGTGCCAGTAGTATGAGCGTCAGCTTAAACACTGAAGCTTTCTTT.

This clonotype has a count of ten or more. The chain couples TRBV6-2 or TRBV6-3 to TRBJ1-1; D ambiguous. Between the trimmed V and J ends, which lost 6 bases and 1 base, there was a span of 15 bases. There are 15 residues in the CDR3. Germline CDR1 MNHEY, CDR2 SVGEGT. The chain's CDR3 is CASREGLAWNTEAFF. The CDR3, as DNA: TGTGCCAGCAGAGAAGGTCTGGCTTGGAACACTGAAGCTTTCTTT.

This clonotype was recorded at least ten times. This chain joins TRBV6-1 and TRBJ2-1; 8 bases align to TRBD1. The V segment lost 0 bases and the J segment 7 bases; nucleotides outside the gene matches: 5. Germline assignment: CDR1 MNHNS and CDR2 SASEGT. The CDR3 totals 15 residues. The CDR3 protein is CASSEARTGTNEQFF. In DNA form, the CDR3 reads TGTGCCAGCAGTGAAGCCCGGACAGGGACGAATGAGCAGTTCTTC.

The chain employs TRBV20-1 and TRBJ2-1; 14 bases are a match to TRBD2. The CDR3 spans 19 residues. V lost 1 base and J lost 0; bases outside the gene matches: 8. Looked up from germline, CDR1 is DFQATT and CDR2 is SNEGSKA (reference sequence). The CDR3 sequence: CSARGPTSGRGLSYNEQFF. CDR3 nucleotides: TGCAGTGCTAGAGGCCCGACTAGCGGGAGGGGCCTCTCCTACAATGAGCAGTTCTTC.

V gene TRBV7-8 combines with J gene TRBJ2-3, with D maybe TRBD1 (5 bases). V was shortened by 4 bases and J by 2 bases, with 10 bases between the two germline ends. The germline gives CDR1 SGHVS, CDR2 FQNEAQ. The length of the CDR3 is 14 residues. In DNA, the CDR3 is TGTGCCAGCAGCTCAACGACAGACACAGATACGCAGTATTTT. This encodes CASSSTTDTDTQYF.

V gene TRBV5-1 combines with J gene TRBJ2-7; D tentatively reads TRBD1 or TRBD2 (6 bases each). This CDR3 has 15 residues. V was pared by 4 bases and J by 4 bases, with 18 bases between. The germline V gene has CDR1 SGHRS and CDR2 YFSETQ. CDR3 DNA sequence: TGCGCCAGCAGCCGGGGGACAAACCGGAGGTACGAGCAGTACTTC. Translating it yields CASSRGTNRRYEQYF. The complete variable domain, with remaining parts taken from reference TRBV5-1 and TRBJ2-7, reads KAGVTQTPRYLIKTRGQQVTLSCSPISGHRSVSWYQQTPGQGLQFLFEYFSETQRNKGNFPGRFSGRQFSNSRSEMNVSTLELGDSALYLCASSRGTNRRYEQYFGPGTRLTVT.